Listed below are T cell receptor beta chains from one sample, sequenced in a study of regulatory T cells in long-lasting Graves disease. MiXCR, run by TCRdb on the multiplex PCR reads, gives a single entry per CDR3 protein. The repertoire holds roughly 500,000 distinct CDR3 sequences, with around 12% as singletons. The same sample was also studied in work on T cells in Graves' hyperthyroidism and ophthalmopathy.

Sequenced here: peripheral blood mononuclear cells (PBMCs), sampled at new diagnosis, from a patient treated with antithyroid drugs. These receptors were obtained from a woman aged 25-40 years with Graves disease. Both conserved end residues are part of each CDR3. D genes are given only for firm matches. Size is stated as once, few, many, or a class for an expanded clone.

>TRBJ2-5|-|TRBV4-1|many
TGCGCCAGCAGCCAAGATCCGGGGGAGACCCAGTACTTC
CASSQDPGETQYF
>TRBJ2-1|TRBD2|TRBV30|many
TGTGCCTGGAGTCTTAAGCGGGAAGTAAACAATGAGCAGTTCTTC
CAWSLKREVNNEQFF
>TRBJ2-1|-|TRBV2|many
TGTGCCACCTCGAGCCCCTCTAGCTCCTACAATGAGCAGTTCTTC
CATSSPSSSYNEQFF
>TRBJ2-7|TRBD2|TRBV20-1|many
TGCAGTGCTAGAGATCCCGTCGAGGGAGGGGCCTACGAGCAGTACTTC
CSARDPVEGGAYEQYF
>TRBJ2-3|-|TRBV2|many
TGTGCCAGCACCGCGGGCCCCCCATATGATACGCAGTATTTT
CASTAGPPYDTQYF
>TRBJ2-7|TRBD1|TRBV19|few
TGTGCCAGTCGCGGACAGGGTTCGGGGGAGCAGTACTTC
CASRGQGSGEQYF
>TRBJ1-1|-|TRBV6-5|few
TGTGCCAGCAGTTCACCCCGGGACCCCGGAGGGACTGAAGCTTTCTTT
CASSSPRDPGGTEAFF
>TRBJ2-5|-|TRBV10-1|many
TGCGCCCCATGTTTCAGGAGTCAAAAGGAGGAGACCCAGTACTTC
CAPCFRSQKEETQYF
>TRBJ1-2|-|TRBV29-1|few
TGCAGCTCCCCCCCACGCCGTGGCACATACTGTGGCTACACCTTC
CSSPPRRGTYCGYTF
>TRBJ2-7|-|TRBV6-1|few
TGTGCCAGCAGTGAAACCCCGACGGCCATATCCTACGAGCAGTACTTC
CASSETPTAISYEQYF
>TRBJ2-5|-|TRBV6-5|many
TGTGCCAGCAGTTACAGCGGGACAGCCCAAGAGACCCAGTACTTC
CASSYSGTAQETQYF
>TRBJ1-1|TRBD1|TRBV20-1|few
TGCAGTGCTAGAGGAGGTTTGGACAGGGGGTCTTTCTTT
CSARGGLDRGSFF
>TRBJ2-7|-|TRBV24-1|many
TGTGCCACCAGTGATTCCCGACCGAGCAGCTCCTACGAGCAGTACTTC
CATSDSRPSSSYEQYF
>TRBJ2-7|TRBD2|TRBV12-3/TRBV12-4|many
TGTGCCAGCAGCCCTGGGACTAGCGGGAGTGACTGGCAGTACTTC
CASSPGTSGSDWQYF
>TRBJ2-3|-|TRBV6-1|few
TGTGCCGTCACCCCCGCGGGGGCCGTAGATACGCAGTATTTT
CAVTPAGAVDTQYF